What follows are 31 T cell receptor beta chains derived from one specimen sequenced in a study of vaccination and CD4 T cells after COVID-19. Their antigen targets remain unknown. An Oncomine TCR Beta short-read assay was used to sequence the DNA from cultured CD4+ T cells. MiXCR, applied by TCRdb to the PCR reads, yields one record per CDR3 protein. The sample consists of approximately 18,000 distinct CDR3 sequences, roughly two fifths of them appearing once. Time point noted: late sampling 161 to 241 days after vaccination in a few convalescent patients. Treatment: 10-day PBMC culture with coronavirus spike peptide pools or control peptides (ViraFEST assay). The starting material was CD4+ T cells from blood, cultured in vitro, obtained about 7 months after SARS-CoV-2 vaccination. The source is a human donor who had recovered from COVID-19.

This clonotype has a handful of counts. The genes are TRBV10-3 and TRBJ2-3, with 9 bases lining up with TRBD1. The length of the CDR3 is 15 residues. The J segment lost 6 bases and the V segment lost 7 bases, leaving 11 bases of the junction unmatched. Germline V gives CDR1 ENHRY, CDR2 SYGVKD. DNA of the CDR3: TGTGCCATCAATAATCCGGGACAGGGTAGGGATACGCAGTATTTT. This codes for CAINNPGQGRDTQYF.

The chain uses TRBV15 and TRBJ1-5, with D perhaps matching TRBD1 (6 bases). The V end was cut by 3 bases, the J end by 4 bases, with 16 bases between. The germline V gene has CDR1 LNHNV and CDR2 YYDKDF (reference sequence). The CDR3 is 16 residues long. In nucleotides, the CDR3 is TGTGCCACCAGCAGGGGCTTTGAGGGGGTGAATCAGCCCCAGCATTTT. Encoded protein: CATSRGFEGVNQPQHF.

This clonotype came up a few times. The chain joins TRBV7-2 to TRBJ1-1, with unresolved D. CDR3 length equals 12 residues. The germline gives CDR1 SGHTA, CDR2 FQGNSA. The V end was cut by 3 bases, the J end by 9 bases, with 11 bases between. The CDR3 is CASSFYTEKAFF. The CDR3 nucleotides read TGTGCCAGCAGCTTCTATACGGAGAAAGCTTTCTTT.

The J gene is TRBJ2-7, the V gene TRBV20-1, with 11 nucleotides matching TRBD2. The V segment lost 3 bases and the J segment 2 bases; nucleotides outside the gene matches: 3. The germline gives CDR1 DFQATT, CDR2 SNEGSKA (reference sequence). The length of the CDR3 is 14 residues. The CDR3 loop is CSASLAGGPYEQYF. The CDR3 DNA is TGCAGTGCTAGCCTAGCGGGAGGACCCTACGAGCAGTACTTC.

The chain joins TRBV2 to TRBJ2-1, with TRBD2 identical over 10 bases. CDR3 length: 16 residues. V dropped 2 bases and J dropped 5; count of bases not matched to a gene: 6. CDR1 and CDR2 (germline): SNHLY, FYNNEI. CDR3 sequence (DNA): TGTGCCAGCAGTGAATTGGGACTAGCGTCGGACAATGAGCAGTTCTTC. As protein: CASSELGLASDNEQFF.

The chain is built from TRBV12-3 or TRBV12-4 and TRBJ1-2; a possible D gene is TRBD1 (5 bases). The length of the CDR3 is 12 residues. V gave up 4 bases and J gave up 6 bases, with 9 bases separating them. CDR3 region: CASSYAGNGYTF. CDR3 nucleotide sequence: TGTGCCAGCAGTTATGCAGGGAATGGCTACACCTTC.

In regard to this clonotype: The germline gene is not matched at one end of the junction; a read error may be the cause. This rearrangement joins TRBV7-7 to TRBJ2-5, with D maybe TRBD2 (5 bases). The germline CDR1 and CDR2 sequences are SSHAT and FNYEAQ (reference sequence). The CDR3 contains 13 residues. Written as DNA, the CDR3 is TGTGCTAGCAGCTCGCGGGTTGGAGAGACCCAGTACTTC. Translating it yields CASSSRVGETQYF.

The CDR3 here is CASSPLGTNYGYTF. Written as DNA, the CDR3 is TGTGCCAGCAGCCCCCTGGGCACAAACTATGGCTACACCTTC. The chain recombines TRBV11-2 with TRBJ1-2, with D unresolved. This CDR3 has 14 amino acids. Germline V gives CDR1 SGHAT, CDR2 FQNNGV. V was trimmed by 5 bases and J by 2 bases, leaving 12 bases between them.

The chain employs TRBV6-1 and TRBJ1-2; D is ambiguous. V lost 6 bases to trimming and J lost 7 bases, with 18 bases between them. This CDR3 region has 14 residues. Germline V gene data show CDR1 as MNHNS and CDR2 as SASEGT. The CDR3 spells CASRTAGVRGGYTF. The CDR3 region has the DNA TGTGCCAGCAGGACCGCAGGTGTTCGGGGTGGCTACACCTTC.

The rearrangement joins TRBV6-5 to TRBJ2-1; D unresolved. The CDR3 is 15 amino acids. Germline lookup yields CDR1 MNHEY and CDR2 SVGAGI. V was pared by 0 bases and J by 10 bases, with 16 bases between. CDR3 in amino acids: CASSYSIDHFKEQFF. The CDR3, as DNA: TGTGCCAGCAGTTACTCGATCGACCACTTTAAGGAGCAGTTCTTC.

Within the sample, this clonotype is medium-sized (0.01 to 0.1%). V is TRBV20-1 and J is TRBJ2-3, with 13 bases identical to TRBD2. There are 16 residues in the CDR3. CDR1 and CDR2 (germline): DFQATT, SNEGSKA (reference sequence). V lost 6 bases and J lost 0; bases outside the gene matches: 6. The CDR3 reads CSAGLAGASSTDTQYF. In nucleotides, the CDR3 is TGCAGTGCAGGACTAGCGGGGGCCTCTAGCACAGATACGCAGTATTTT.

This chain uses TRBV7-6 with TRBJ2-3, with 7 bases fitting TRBD1. This CDR3 region has 16 residues. The V and J ends lost 3 bases and 1 base, in that order; junction bases with no gene match: 7. Looked up from germline, CDR1 is SGHVS and CDR2 is FNYEAQ. The DNA of the CDR3 is TGTGCCAGCAGCTTCACCGGGACAGCACGCACAGATACGCAGTATTTT. Translated, it gives CASSFTGTARTDTQYF.

This clonotype was found a few times. The chain couples TRBV10-3 to TRBJ2-7; TRBD2 matches at 7 bases. The V and J ends lost 0 bases and 10 bases, in that order; junction bases with no gene match: 6. Looked up from germline, CDR1 is ENHRY and CDR2 is SYGVKD. CDR3 length: 13 residues. Written as DNA, the CDR3 is TGTGCCATCAGTGAGTCCGGCGGGGGTAAACAGTACTTC. As protein: CAISESGGGKQYF.

This clonotype showed up just a few times. The chain combines TRBV6-1 with TRBJ2-5, with 8 bases matching TRBD2. Germline CDR1 and CDR2: MNHNS and SASEGT. With 1 base clipped from V and 5 bases from J, the junction kept 6 bases outside the gene matches. The CDR3 covers 15 residues. CDR3 sequence: CASSEDFGGAETQYF. The CDR3 region has the DNA TGTGCCAGCAGTGAAGATTTCGGGGGGGCGGAGACCCAGTACTTC.

By share of the sample, this clonotype is medium-sized. V and J are TRBV6-1 and TRBJ2-1; maybe TRBD2 (6 bases). The germline V and J ends were trimmed by 8 bases and 1 base, with 12 bases remaining between them. Germline values: CDR1 MNHNS, CDR2 SASEGT. The CDR3 has 14 residues. The CDR3 is CASRGLTSYNEQFF. In nucleotides, the CDR3 is TGTGCCAGCCGGGGACTTACATCCTACAATGAGCAGTTCTTC.

V and J are TRBV7-8 and TRBJ2-3, with D uncertain. The CDR3 extends over 13 amino acids. From germline, CDR1 is SGHVS and CDR2 FQNEAQ. V lost 4 bases to trimming and J lost 6 bases, with 11 bases between them. The CDR3 DNA is TGTGCCAGCAGCTCCTTTTCCTCCGATACGCAGTATTTT. This codes for CASSSFSSDTQYF.

This clonotype was seen more than once but under ten times. The V and J genes are TRBV20-1 and TRBJ1-5; 10 nucleotides match TRBD1. The CDR3 has 16 residues. The germline V gene encodes CDR1 DFQATT and CDR2 SNEGSKA (reference sequence). Germline trimming cut 1 base from V and 6 bases from J; bases unmatched to any gene: 9. The CDR3 here is CSARVAGQGVFQPQHF. The CDR3 DNA reads TGCAGTGCTAGAGTGGCCGGACAGGGGGTTTTTCAGCCCCAGCATTTT.

This clonotype has more than one count but fewer than ten. The rearrangement joins TRBV27 to TRBJ1-2, with D possibly being TRBD1 (6 bases). Trimming shortened V by 6 bases and J by 8 bases, and 13 bases separated the two germline ends. The CDR3 consists of 12 residues. Per germline, CDR1 MNHEY and CDR2 SMNVEV (reference sequence). Written as DNA, the CDR3 is TGTGCCAGCAGCGCGACAGGCAGCGGCTACACCTTC. Its protein is CASSATGSGYTF.

The J gene is TRBJ2-3, the V gene TRBV24-1, with D possibly TRBD1 on 5 matching bases. CDR1 is KGHDR and CDR2 is SFDVKD in the germline V gene. There are 16 residues in the CDR3. Trimming shortened V by 5 bases and J by 0 bases, and 14 bases separated the two germline ends. The DNA for the CDR3 is TGTGCCACCAGTGGGGGCAGATCGGACAGCACAGATACGCAGTATTTT. It codes for CATSGGRSDSTDTQYF.

The rearrangement links TRBV7-6 to TRBJ2-1; 14 nucleotides line up with TRBD2. CDR1 is SGHVS and CDR2 is FNYEAQ in the germline V gene. This CDR3 is 21 amino acids long. The V segment lost 4 bases and the J segment 7 bases; nucleotides outside the gene matches: 21. The DNA of the CDR3 is TGTGCCAGCAGCTCAAGATCTGACGTCAGGGTGACTAGCGGGGGGGAGAATGAGCAGTTCTTC. Protein: CASSSRSDVRVTSGGENEQFF. Complete variable domain (other parts from reference TRBV7-6 and TRBJ2-1): GAGVSQSPRYKVTKRGQDVALRCDPISGHVSLYWYRQALGQGPEFLTYFNYEAQQDKSGLPNDRFSAERPEGSISTLTIQRTEQRDSAMYRCASSSRSDVRVTSGGENEQFFGPGTRLTVL.

The CDR3 nucleotides are TGTGCCAGCACCACGATACGAAACAATGTGGCACCCCTCCACTTT. It translates to CASTTIRNNVAPLHF. This rearrangement joins TRBV7-9 to TRBJ1-6; no definite D call. Per the germline V gene, CDR1 is SEHNR and CDR2 is FQNEAQ (reference sequence). This CDR3 is built from 15 residues. Trimming cost V 7 bases and J 11 bases, with 21 bases left between them.

The chain combines TRBV7-9 with TRBJ2-7; D may be TRBD1 (5 bases). V lost 3 bases and J lost 5, with 8 bases in between. CDR1 SEHNR and CDR2 FQNEAQ come from the germline V gene (reference sequence). This CDR3 comprises 12 residues. The CDR3 DNA follows: TGTGCCAGCAGCTTTGGGGCGCACGAGCAGTACTTC. Translating it yields CASSFGAHEQYF.

The genes are TRBV2 and TRBJ1-6, with D possibly TRBD1 on 5 matching bases. Trimming removed 6 bases at V and 7 bases at J, with 16 bases between. The CDR3 covers 15 residues. Germline values: CDR1 SNHLY, CDR2 FYNNEI. This chain's CDR3 is CASSWNQGRNSPLHF. The CDR3 DNA follows: TGTGCCAGCAGCTGGAATCAGGGTCGAAATTCACCCCTCCACTTT.

About this clonotype: Relative to the germline gene, one junction end is altered; a read error may explain this. This chain joins TRBV11-1 and TRBJ2-3; 8 bases line up with TRBD1. The CDR3 consists of 21 residues. CDR1 SGHAT and CDR2 FQDESV come from the germline V gene (reference sequence). CDR3 bases: TGTGCCAGCAGCTCGGCAGGAGTGACAGGGGTTGTCAAAGGGGGCACGGATACGCAGTATTTT. This gives the protein CASSSAGVTGVVKGGTDTQYF. The complete variable domain, with remaining parts taken from reference TRBV11-1 and TRBJ2-3, reads EAEVAQSPRYKITEKSQAVAFWCDPISGHATLYWYRQILGQGPELLVQFQDESVVDDSQLPKDRFSAERLKGVDSTLKIQPAELGDSAMYLCASSSAGVTGVVKGGTDTQYFGPGTRLTVL.

This clonotype came up a few times. The gene calls are TRBV6-5 and TRBJ1-1; the D is unclear. V was pared by 2 bases and J by 4 bases, with 8 bases between. Germline loops: CDR1 MNHEY, CDR2 SVGAGI. The CDR3 length is 13 residues. CDR3 DNA: TGTGCCAGCAGTTACGGTTTTGGCACTGAAGCTTTCTTT. Translating gives CASSYGFGTEAFF.

This clonotype has more than one count but fewer than ten. V usage is TRBV27 and J usage is TRBJ2-2, with TRBD2 identical over 9 bases. The germline CDR1 and CDR2 sequences are MNHEY and SMNVEV (reference sequence). J gave up 4 bases and V 6 bases, and 9 bases lay outside the gene matches. The CDR3 covers 16 residues. The CDR3 DNA is TGTGCCAGCAGGATTAGCGGGAGTCGTATCACCGGGGAGCTGTTTTTT. It translates to CASRISGSRITGELFF.

This chain uses TRBV20-1 with TRBJ2-5; 11 nucleotides match TRBD2. Germline values: CDR1 DFQATT, CDR2 SNEGSKA (reference sequence). V dropped 2 bases and J dropped 6; count of bases not matched to a gene: 5. This CDR3 is built from 14 residues. This CDR3 reads CSARIAGGSKTQYF. The CDR3 coding sequence is TGCAGTGCTAGAATAGCGGGGGGGTCGAAGACCCAGTACTTC.

This clonotype was recorded only once. The genes are TRBV15 and TRBJ1-3; possibly TRBD1 for D (5 bases). The CDR3 has 16 residues. From germline, CDR1 is LNHNV and CDR2 YYDKDF (reference sequence). Trimming pared 0 bases from V and 4 bases from J, leaving 13 bases between. DNA for the CDR3: TGTGCCACCAGCAGAGATAACGTGAGGGACGGAAACACCATATATTTT. Translation: CATSRDNVRDGNTIYF.

This clonotype has only one observation. This chain connects TRBV6-1 to TRBJ2-7, with a weak D call TRBD1 (5 bases). Germline CDR1 MNHNS, CDR2 SASEGT. The V and J ends lost 8 bases and 5 bases respectively, with 10 bases between them. The CDR3 has 11 amino acids. CDR3 coding DNA: TGTGCCAGCTACAGGATGCACGAGCAGTACTTC. It is translated as CASYRMHEQYF.

The chain carries TRBV20-1 and TRBJ1-2; TRBD1 agrees at 7 bases. The V segment lost 0 bases and the J segment 7 bases; nucleotides outside the gene matches: 8. This CDR3 has 14 residues. The V gene's germline CDR1 is DFQATT and CDR2 SNEGSKA (reference sequence). The CDR3 DNA sequence: TGCAGTGCTAGAGATAGTAGGGGGCTTCCTGGCTACACCTTC. It translates to CSARDSRGLPGYTF.

The J gene is TRBJ2-5, the V gene TRBV6-2 or TRBV6-3, with TRBD2 matching over 7 bases. The germline CDR1 and CDR2 sequences are MNHEY and SVGEGT. V was pared by 6 bases and J by 1 base, with 11 bases of the junction left unmatched. The CDR3 consists of 16 residues. The CDR3 DNA follows: TGTGCCAGCAGCCCCGCCGGCCGGGGGGTCCAAGAGACCCAGTACTTC. Protein: CASSPAGRGVQETQYF.